This is a list of T cell receptor beta chains from one sample in a study of blood T cell repertoires in COVID-19. Sequencing was performed with immunoSEQ multiplex PCR; in TCRdb, only in-frame clones are kept and a portion is missing. The sample shows roughly 150,000 clones, roughly 85% of them seen only once. The sample consisted of PBMCs or T cells enriched from blood (not recorded which). The receptors originated from a woman aged 65 to 85 in a cohort exposed to, infected with or recovered from COVID-19 (not recorded which). CDR3s include the opening cysteine and the closing phenylalanine or tryptophan. A D gene is named only where the DNA matches it firmly. Some rows have no size entry. The others give once, few or many, or a class for an expanded clone.

v_call: TRBV2; clone_size: .; d_call: TRBD2; j_call: TRBJ2-1; cdr3_nt: TGTGCCAGCAGTGATGGAGCGGGAGGGGCCTACAATGAGCAGTTCTTC; cdr3_aa: CASSDGAGGAYNEQFF
v_call: TRBV7-8; clone_size: .; d_call: TRBD2; j_call: TRBJ2-7; cdr3_nt: TGTGCCAGCAGCTTAGCGCCGGTTAGCGGGAGAAGGGACGAGCAGTACTTC; cdr3_aa: CASSLAPVSGRRDEQYF
v_call: TRBV5-1; clone_size: .; d_call: .; j_call: TRBJ2-7; cdr3_nt: TGCGCCAGCAGCTTGGTCTTTCCCTACGAGCAGTACTTC; cdr3_aa: CASSLVFPYEQYF
v_call: TRBV5-6; clone_size: many; d_call: .; j_call: TRBJ1-5; cdr3_nt: TGTGCCAGCAGCCGTCGAGAGTTTAATCAGCCCCAGCATTTT; cdr3_aa: CASSRREFNQPQHF
v_call: TRBV15; clone_size: .; d_call: .; j_call: TRBJ1-5; cdr3_nt: TGTGCCACCAGCAGAGGGGGCGGAGGGCAGCCCCAGCATTTT; cdr3_aa: CATSRGGGGQPQHF
v_call: TRBV28; clone_size: few; d_call: .; j_call: TRBJ2-7; cdr3_nt: TGTGCCAGCAGCCGCGGGGGCGGTTTCTCCTACGAGCAGTACTTC; cdr3_aa: CASSRGGGFSYEQYF
v_call: TRBV30; clone_size: .; d_call: TRBD1; j_call: TRBJ1-5; cdr3_nt: TGTGCCTGGAGCGCAGATTCAGGGGGTAATCAGCCCCAGCATTTT; cdr3_aa: CAWSADSGGNQPQHF
v_call: TRBV7-9; clone_size: .; d_call: TRBD2; j_call: TRBJ2-3; cdr3_nt: TGTGCCAGCAGCGAGGGCGGGAGTACAACGGATACGCAGTATTTT; cdr3_aa: CASSEGGSTTDTQYF
v_call: TRBV18; clone_size: .; d_call: TRBD1; j_call: TRBJ2-5; cdr3_nt: TGTGCCAGCTCACCTCGGACAGGCGTACAAGAGACCCAGTACTTC; cdr3_aa: CASSPRTGVQETQYF
v_call: TRBV7-3; clone_size: .; d_call: TRBD2; j_call: TRBJ2-1; cdr3_nt: TGTGCCAGCAGCTTAGAGGCTAGCGGGCGGACCTACAATGAGCAGTTCTTC; cdr3_aa: CASSLEASGRTYNEQFF
v_call: TRBV7-6; clone_size: .; d_call: TRBD2; j_call: TRBJ2-1; cdr3_nt: TGTGCCAGCAGCCCCGGAGGATTAGCGGGAGGCCCCAAGTTCTTC; cdr3_aa: CASSPGGLAGGPKFF
v_call: TRBV2; clone_size: .; d_call: TRBD1; j_call: TRBJ1-1; cdr3_nt: TGTGCCAGCAGCGCGGACAGGAGCTCTGAAGCTTTCTTT; cdr3_aa: CASSADRSSEAFF
v_call: TRBV12-3/TRBV12-4; clone_size: .; d_call: .; j_call: TRBJ2-1; cdr3_nt: TGTGCCAGCAGTTTCTCGGGAGATGAGCAGTTCTTC; cdr3_aa: CASSFSGDEQFF
v_call: TRBV29-1; clone_size: .; d_call: .; j_call: TRBJ2-1; cdr3_nt: TGCAGTGCCACTAGTGACGGCTACAATGAGCAGTTCTTC; cdr3_aa: CSATSDGYNEQFF
v_call: TRBV7-9; clone_size: .; d_call: .; j_call: TRBJ2-3; cdr3_nt: TGTGCCAGCACCGTGACGGCCGCAGGGGATACGCAGTATTTT; cdr3_aa: CASTVTAAGDTQYF
v_call: TRBV11-2; clone_size: .; d_call: TRBD2; j_call: TRBJ2-2; cdr3_nt: TGTGCCAGCAGCGATTACCCGGGCGGGAGGGCCTGGCCCGGGGAGCTGTTTTTT; cdr3_aa: CASSDYPGGRAWPGELFF
v_call: TRBV7-2; clone_size: .; d_call: .; j_call: TRBJ2-5; cdr3_nt: TGTGCCAGCAGCTTAGTAACAGGGGAGACCCAGTACTTC; cdr3_aa: CASSLVTGETQYF
v_call: TRBV2; clone_size: .; d_call: .; j_call: TRBJ1-6; cdr3_nt: TGTGCCAGCCTTCAAGGGAGCAATTCACCCCTCCACTTT; cdr3_aa: CASLQGSNSPLHF
v_call: TRBV11-2; clone_size: few; d_call: .; j_call: TRBJ1-2; cdr3_nt: TGTGCCAGCAGCTTAAGCGGCAGCTATGGCTACACCTTC; cdr3_aa: CASSLSGSYGYTF
v_call: TRBV18; clone_size: .; d_call: .; j_call: TRBJ2-3; cdr3_nt: TGTGCCAGCTCACCTCGACAGACTAGCACAGATACGCAGTATTTT; cdr3_aa: CASSPRQTSTDTQYF
v_call: TRBV11-3; clone_size: once; d_call: TRBD2; j_call: TRBJ2-4; cdr3_nt: TGTGCCAGCAGCGGCGGGGGACTAGGGGAGGACATTCAGTACTTC; cdr3_aa: CASSGGGLGEDIQYF
v_call: TRBV6-1; clone_size: .; d_call: TRBD2; j_call: TRBJ2-5; cdr3_nt: TGTGCCAGCAGTGAACGAGCGGGAGTCTGGGAGACCCAGTACTTC; cdr3_aa: CASSERAGVWETQYF
v_call: TRBV2; clone_size: few; d_call: .; j_call: TRBJ2-5; cdr3_nt: TGTGCCAGCAGTGTGGAGGGGGAGACCCAGTACTTC; cdr3_aa: CASSVEGETQYF
v_call: TRBV25-1; clone_size: .; d_call: TRBD2; j_call: TRBJ2-7; cdr3_nt: TGTGCCAGCAGTGAACACGGGACTAGCGGAGACTACGAGCAGTACTTC; cdr3_aa: CASSEHGTSGDYEQYF
v_call: TRBV28; clone_size: .; d_call: .; j_call: TRBJ2-7; cdr3_nt: TGTGCCAGCAGTCCGGCTTATAGCGGACCCGCCGATGAGCAGTACTTC; cdr3_aa: CASSPAYSGPADEQYF
v_call: TRBV19; clone_size: .; d_call: .; j_call: TRBJ1-1; cdr3_nt: TGTGCCAGTAGTCCCCTTACATTAATGAACACTGAAGCTTTCTTT; cdr3_aa: CASSPLTLMNTEAFF
v_call: TRBV28; clone_size: .; d_call: TRBD1; j_call: TRBJ1-2; cdr3_nt: TGTGCCAGCAGTCTCCCGGGACAGAACAACTATGGCTACACCTTC; cdr3_aa: CASSLPGQNNYGYTF
v_call: TRBV19; clone_size: few; d_call: TRBD2; j_call: TRBJ2-1; cdr3_nt: TGTGCCAGTCGGGGAAATCTAGGGACTAGTAGGTCCAATGAGCAGTTCTTC; cdr3_aa: CASRGNLGTSRSNEQFF
v_call: TRBV18; clone_size: .; d_call: .; j_call: TRBJ1-3; cdr3_nt: TGTGCCAGCTCACCACGTACGAGGGACTCTGGAAACACCATATATTTT; cdr3_aa: CASSPRTRDSGNTIYF
v_call: TRBV18; clone_size: .; d_call: .; j_call: TRBJ1-1; cdr3_nt: TGTGCCAGCTCACTTTCGGTGAACACTGAAGCTTTCTTT; cdr3_aa: CASSLSVNTEAFF
v_call: TRBV18; clone_size: .; d_call: TRBD1; j_call: TRBJ2-7; cdr3_nt: TGTGCCAGCTCACAGGGGGCAGGCTTGTCTAGGGAGCAGTACTTC; cdr3_aa: CASSQGAGLSREQYF
v_call: TRBV5-1; clone_size: .; d_call: .; j_call: TRBJ1-2; cdr3_nt: TGCGCCAGCAGCTTGGAACCCCAGGGAGGCGGCTACACCTTC; cdr3_aa: CASSLEPQGGGYTF
v_call: TRBV29-1; clone_size: .; d_call: .; j_call: TRBJ1-5; cdr3_nt: TGCAGCGTTACGGACAGTAGCAATCAGCCCCAGCATTTT; cdr3_aa: CSVTDSSNQPQHF
v_call: TRBV7-3; clone_size: .; d_call: .; j_call: TRBJ2-1; cdr3_nt: TGTGCCAGCGGAGTTTCCTACAATGAGCAGTTCTTC; cdr3_aa: CASGVSYNEQFF
v_call: TRBV5-6; clone_size: .; d_call: .; j_call: TRBJ2-7; cdr3_nt: TGTGCCAGCAGCTTCAGGGGGGTACGAGGGGAGCAGTACTTC; cdr3_aa: CASSFRGVRGEQYF
v_call: TRBV19; clone_size: few; d_call: TRBD2; j_call: TRBJ2-1; cdr3_nt: TGTGCCAGTACAACCAAGAGCGGGGGTTACAATGAGCAGTTCTTC; cdr3_aa: CASTTKSGGYNEQFF
v_call: TRBV27; clone_size: .; d_call: .; j_call: TRBJ2-2; cdr3_nt: TGTGCCAGCAGTTTACGTGGGAGGAACACCGGGGAGCTGTTTTTT; cdr3_aa: CASSLRGRNTGELFF
v_call: TRBV7-7; clone_size: .; d_call: TRBD2; j_call: TRBJ2-5; cdr3_nt: TGTGCTAGCAGCTTTATTCCCAGCGGGAAGGAGACCCAGTACTTC; cdr3_aa: CASSFIPSGKETQYF
v_call: TRBV11-3; clone_size: .; d_call: TRBD1; j_call: TRBJ2-5; cdr3_nt: TGTGCCAGCAGCTCCGGGACAGTGGCGACCCAGTACTTC; cdr3_aa: CASSSGTVATQYF
v_call: TRBV5-1; clone_size: once; d_call: .; j_call: TRBJ2-5; cdr3_nt: TGCGCCAGCAGCATAGGGGCTAGTGCCCAAGAGACCCAGTACTTC; cdr3_aa: CASSIGASAQETQYF
v_call: TRBV11-1; clone_size: .; d_call: TRBD1; j_call: TRBJ2-5; cdr3_nt: TGTGCCAGCAGATCGCGCACAGGGGGCAGGGTCCACTTC; cdr3_aa: CASRSRTGGRVHF
v_call: TRBV18; clone_size: .; d_call: TRBD1; j_call: TRBJ2-7; cdr3_nt: TGTGCCAGCTCACAGGGACAGGTCCAGCAGCAGTACTTC; cdr3_aa: CASSQGQVQQQYF
v_call: TRBV2; clone_size: .; d_call: .; j_call: TRBJ2-6; cdr3_nt: TGTGCCAGCAGTACTACCTCTGGGGCCAACGTCCTGACTTTC; cdr3_aa: CASSTTSGANVLTF
v_call: TRBV29-1; clone_size: .; d_call: .; j_call: TRBJ2-1; cdr3_nt: TGCAGCGGAGGGTACAATGAGCAGTTCTTC; cdr3_aa: CSGGYNEQFF
v_call: TRBV4-3; clone_size: .; d_call: TRBD1; j_call: TRBJ2-7; cdr3_nt: TGCGCCAGCAGCCAAGACTCCGAGACAGGGTCCTACGAGCAGTACTTC; cdr3_aa: CASSQDSETGSYEQYF
v_call: TRBV7-2; clone_size: .; d_call: .; j_call: TRBJ2-1; cdr3_nt: TGTGCCAGCAGCTTAGGTAGCGGAGTCTGGAATGAGCAGTTCTTC; cdr3_aa: CASSLGSGVWNEQFF
v_call: TRBV6-5; clone_size: .; d_call: .; j_call: TRBJ1-2; cdr3_nt: TGTGCCAGCAGTTACCGCGGGGGTGGCTATGGCTACACCTTC; cdr3_aa: CASSYRGGGYGYTF
v_call: TRBV7-9; clone_size: .; d_call: TRBD1; j_call: TRBJ1-5; cdr3_nt: TGTGCCAGCAGCTCGGGACAGTCTAATCAGCCCCAGCATTTT; cdr3_aa: CASSSGQSNQPQHF
v_call: TRBV11-3; clone_size: .; d_call: TRBD1; j_call: TRBJ1-2; cdr3_nt: TGTGCTAGCAGCTTAGATCTTCAGGACAGGGGCTACACCTTC; cdr3_aa: CASSLDLQDRGYTF
v_call: TRBV7-2; clone_size: .; d_call: TRBD2; j_call: TRBJ2-1; cdr3_nt: TGTGCCAGCAGCCCCTCGGGGGGAAGCTCCTACAATGAGCAGTTCTTC; cdr3_aa: CASSPSGGSSYNEQFF
v_call: TRBV7-2; clone_size: .; d_call: .; j_call: TRBJ1-2; cdr3_nt: TGTGCCAGCAGCCAAGGCGGTGACTACTATGGCTACACCTTC; cdr3_aa: CASSQGGDYYGYTF
v_call: TRBV28; clone_size: .; d_call: .; j_call: TRBJ1-6; cdr3_nt: TGTGCCAGCAGTTTTGCCAGGGGCTATAATTCACCCCTCCACTTT; cdr3_aa: CASSFARGYNSPLHF
v_call: TRBV6-5; clone_size: .; d_call: .; j_call: TRBJ1-1; cdr3_nt: TGTGCCAGCAGTTACATCGGGGGTACTGAAGCTTTCTTT; cdr3_aa: CASSYIGGTEAFF